This TCR beta chain came from a study of blood T cell repertoires in COVID-19. About the research overall: Italy, Spain and the United States were the sources of the convalescent and acute COVID-19 samples. Sample material is recorded as cDNA or gDNA derived from T cells, B-cell-depleted T cells, or PBMCs.

CDR1 is SGHDN, CDR2 FVKESK, per germline. V lost 3 bases, J lost 8 bases, and 11 bases lay in between. The CDR3 contains 13 residues. In the authors' methods: For nucleated cells, counts were estimated from reference gene primer amplification. Assay used: immunoSEQ multiplex PCR; TCRdb lists only in-frame clones, some missing. That table supplies the V and J calls and clone size; D and trimming were determined from the DNA. Of 70,000 to 95,000 clones detected, 80% to 90% appear once; the ten largest clones hold 5% to 5.5%. The sequencing sample was made of peripheral blood. The chain has TRBV14 and TRBJ2-1, with D maybe TRBD2 (6 bases). The TCR sequence derives from a woman of 80 years or more with active COVID-19. For the CDR3, the DNA is TGTGCCAGCAGCCAGAGTAGCGGCGATGAGCAGTTCTTC. Translation: CASSQSSGDEQFF.